This TCR beta chain emerged from a study of human T cells and chemical hapten exposure. Overall study: Minor volume differences among pooled libraries chiefly drove per-sample TCR yield variation.

This clonotype appeared many times. Its specificity is not known. Germline V gene data show CDR1 as MNHEY and CDR2 as SMNVEV (reference sequence). The CDR3 runs to 14 residues. Trimming cost V 5 bases and J 3 bases; bases outside gene matches: 4. As for time point: healthy volunteer bleed at 6 weeks. Blood, whole and unfractionated, served as the source for total RNA extraction. Study findings and constraints: TCRs above 1 in 1000 frequency stayed constant with DPC sensitization.

Unique molecular identifiers were linked by the library to individual cDNA molecules. TCRdb independently ran MiXCR on the RACE reads; one entry per CDR3 protein. Here the sample spans some 65,000 distinct CDR3 sequences, 5.5% to 7.5% being singletons. The sample was whole blood. The genes are TRBV27 and TRBJ2-7; 10 nucleotides match TRBD1. The receptor was isolated from a female donor in good health. Some clones in this sample may be carry-over from other donors' samples. The CDR3 is CASSPTGGIYEQYF. The CDR3 DNA sequence: TGTGCCAGCAGTCCGACAGGGGGCATCTACGAGCAGTACTTC.